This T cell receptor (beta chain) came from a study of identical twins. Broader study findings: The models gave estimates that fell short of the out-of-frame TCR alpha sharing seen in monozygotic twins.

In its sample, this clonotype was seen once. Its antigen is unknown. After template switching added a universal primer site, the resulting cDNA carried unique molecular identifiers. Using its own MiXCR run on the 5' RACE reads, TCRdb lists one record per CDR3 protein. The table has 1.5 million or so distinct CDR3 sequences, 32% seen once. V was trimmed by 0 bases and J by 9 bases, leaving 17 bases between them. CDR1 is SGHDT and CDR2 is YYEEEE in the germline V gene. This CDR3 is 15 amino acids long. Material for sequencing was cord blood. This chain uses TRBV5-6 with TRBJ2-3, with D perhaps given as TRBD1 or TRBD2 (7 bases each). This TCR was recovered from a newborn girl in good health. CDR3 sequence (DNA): TGTGCCAGCAGCTTGGTCGGGGGGCCAGGGGGGACGCAGTATTTT. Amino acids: CASSLVGGPGGTQYF. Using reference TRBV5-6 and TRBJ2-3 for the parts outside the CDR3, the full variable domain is DAGVTQSPTHLIKTRGQQVTLRCSPKSGHDTVSWYQQALGQGPQFIFQYYEEEERQRGNFPDRFSGHQFPNYSSELNVNALLLGDSALYLCASSLVGGPGGTQYFGPGTRLTVL.